A selection of T cell receptor beta chains follows, all from one sample in a study of T cells in Graves' hyperthyroidism and ophthalmopathy. TCRdb fed the multiplex PCR reads into MiXCR, producing one record per CDR3 protein. This table holds about 740,000 distinct CDR3 sequences, 11% to 15% found once. Specimen: blood. The receptors shown here come from a woman younger than 30 with Graves' hyperthyroidism. Each CDR3 is given without its conserved first and last residue.

cdr3_length	v_call	j_call	cdr3_aa
13	TRBV20-1	TRBJ2-5	SAKEMLEGGETQY
13	TRBV7-9	TRBJ2-7	ASILGRGASYEQY
10	TRBV20-1	TRBJ2-7	SVLEGSYEQY
12	TRBV20-1	TRBJ2-5	SIHPSEYQGTQY
11	TRBV30	TRBJ2-6	AWRQSGANVLT
12	TRBV5-6	TRBJ1-1	ASSTGTKNTEAF
17	TRBV4-1	TRBJ1-2	ASSPVAYRGADVRYGYT
13	TRBV18	TRBJ2-7	ASSPRVIGSYEQY
12	TRBV27	TRBJ2-7	ASSNRVGSYEQY
15	TRBV27	TRBJ2-2	ASSLPGTALNTGELF
13	TRBV4-3	TRBJ1-2	ASSDTRGALDGYT
10	TRBV2	TRBJ1-2	ASNGQVYGYT
11	TRBV11-2	TRBJ1-4	ASSLVPGARLF
15	TRBV28	TRBJ2-3	ASSTAAYGSGTDTQY
14	TRBV3-1	TRBJ2-5	ASSPRTSGSSETQY
17	TRBV6-2/TRBV6-3	TRBJ1-5	ASSIASQGPESSNQPQH
13	TRBV18	TRBJ2-1	ASSQRAGLNNEQF
11	TRBV7-2	TRBJ2-1	ASSPGSLNEQF
12	TRBV7-9	TRBJ1-1	ASDGLGQHTEAF
14	TRBV5-6	TRBJ1-2	AGSLGGVSGSYGYT
12	TRBV12-5	TRBJ1-1	ASGSHGSQGEAF
14	TRBV24-1	TRBJ2-1	ATSDPGLARRNEQF
13	TRBV4-1	TRBJ1-5	ASSHPGQVGQPQH
17	TRBV7-6	TRBJ1-5	ASSSRARGTGAENQPQH
17	TRBV11-2	TRBJ2-1	ASSHYSRAGGPSYNEQF
14	TRBV20-1	TRBJ2-3	SARDPAREHSDTQY
12	TRBV12-3/TRBV12-4	TRBJ2-7	ASSFVAGVYEQY
12	TRBV2	TRBJ1-5	ASSKEGWGQPQH
11	TRBV18	TRBJ1-3	ASSPTQGNTIY
11	TRBV24-1	TRBJ2-3	ATSRQGTDTQY
13	TRBV4-1	TRBJ1-2	ASSNPGQGLRGYT
12	TRBV9	TRBJ2-3	ASSVALGTDTQY
13	TRBV13	TRBJ2-1	ASLTRGEPYNEQF
13	TRBV19	TRBJ1-5	ASSRGRSGNQPQH
14	TRBV10-1	TRBJ2-2	ASSEASWGTTGELF
11	TRBV7-2	TRBJ2-1	ASSFRPLGEQF
13	TRBV19	TRBJ2-7	ASRSSSGEIYEQY